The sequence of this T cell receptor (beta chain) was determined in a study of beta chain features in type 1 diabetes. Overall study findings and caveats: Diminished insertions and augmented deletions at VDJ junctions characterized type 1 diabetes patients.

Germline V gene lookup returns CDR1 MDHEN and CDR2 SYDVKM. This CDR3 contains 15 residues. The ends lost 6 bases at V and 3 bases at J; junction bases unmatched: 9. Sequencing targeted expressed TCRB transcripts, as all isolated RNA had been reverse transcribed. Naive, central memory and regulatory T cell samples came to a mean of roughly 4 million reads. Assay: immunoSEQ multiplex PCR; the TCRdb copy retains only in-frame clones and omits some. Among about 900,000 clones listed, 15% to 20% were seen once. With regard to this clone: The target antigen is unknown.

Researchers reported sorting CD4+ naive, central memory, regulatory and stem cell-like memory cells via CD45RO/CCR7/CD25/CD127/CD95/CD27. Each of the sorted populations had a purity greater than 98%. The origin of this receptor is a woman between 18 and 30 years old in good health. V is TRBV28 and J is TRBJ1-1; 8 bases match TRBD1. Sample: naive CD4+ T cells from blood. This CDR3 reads CASRTRRGQDTEAFF. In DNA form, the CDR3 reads TGTGCCAGCAGGACCCGCAGGGGGCAGGACACTGAAGCTTTCTTT.